This TCR beta chain was documented in a study of OX40 agonist ivuxolimab in advanced cancers. About the research overall: Hepatocellular carcinoma, melanoma, renal cell or head and neck cancer occurred in dose-escalation patients.

TCRdb's copy holds only in-frame clones and misses some; the assay was immunoSEQ multiplex PCR. Counted here are roughly 90,000 clones, approximately 91% occurring once; the ten biggest clones make up around 0.33%. CDR3 length: 14 residues. Germline CDR1 SGDLS, CDR2 YYNGEE. V was cut by 0 bases and J by 3 bases, with 6 bases left in between. V gene TRBV9 combines with J gene TRBJ2-2; D gene uncertain. This clonotype was sampled from an adult with an advanced solid tumor such as melanoma, head and neck, liver or kidney cancer. Sequenced material: CD4+ or CD8+ T cells sorted from blood, taken in a trial of the OX40 agonist ivuxolimab. The CDR3 sequence: CASSVAPDTGELFF. DNA for the CDR3: TGTGCCAGCAGCGTAGCCCCAGACACCGGGGAGCTGTTTTTT.